This TCR beta chain was observed in a study of blood T cells in healthy people across ages. Study-wide results and limits: Long-lived donors carried more naive CD4+ cells and greater diversity than aged donors.

Each individual donor underwent a draw of ten milliliters of peripheral blood. In each sample, at least 6 million PBMCs were isolated. Germline-derived CDR1 and CDR2 are SNHLY and FYNNEI. V lost 3 bases and J lost 4, with 12 bases in between. The CDR3 loop spans 14 amino acids. This clonotype has just a few counts. Antigen specificity is unknown. Then a second PCR, running roughly 6 to 11 cycles, was carried out with a sample-barcoded 5' primer and a J-beta primer mix. TCRdb called the 5' RACE reads again in MiXCR, with one record for every CDR3 protein. Here the sample spans 500,000 to 550,000 distinct CDR3 sequences, about 24% being singletons. These data also formed part of another study, on T cells of mothers and their children. That source reports: Thymic selection shapes TCR recombination output in related pairs, and it does so similarly in unrelated pairs.

Material: blood. The TCR originated in a boy aged 5 to 17 in good health. This chain uses TRBV2 with TRBJ2-5; D might be TRBD2 (6 bases). CDR3: CASSERRRGETQYF. The CDR3 nucleotides read TGTGCCAGCAGTGAGAGGAGGCGGGGAGAGACCCAGTACTTC.